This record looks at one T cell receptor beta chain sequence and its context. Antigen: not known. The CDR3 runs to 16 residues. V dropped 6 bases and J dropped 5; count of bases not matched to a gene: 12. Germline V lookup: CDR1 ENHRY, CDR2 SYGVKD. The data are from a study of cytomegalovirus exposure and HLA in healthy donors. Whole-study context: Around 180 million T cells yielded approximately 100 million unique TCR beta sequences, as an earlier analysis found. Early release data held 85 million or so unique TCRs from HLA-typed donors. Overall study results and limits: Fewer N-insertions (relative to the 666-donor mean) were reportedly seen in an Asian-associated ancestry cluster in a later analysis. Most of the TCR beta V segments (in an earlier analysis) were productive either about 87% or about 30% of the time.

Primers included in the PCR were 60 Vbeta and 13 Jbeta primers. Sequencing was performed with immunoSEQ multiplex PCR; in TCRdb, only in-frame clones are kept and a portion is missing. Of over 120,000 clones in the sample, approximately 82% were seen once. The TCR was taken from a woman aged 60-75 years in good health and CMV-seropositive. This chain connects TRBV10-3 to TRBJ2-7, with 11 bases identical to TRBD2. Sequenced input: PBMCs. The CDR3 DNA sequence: TGTGCCATCAGAGCTTCCATAGCGGGAGGGGAACACGAGCAGTACTTC. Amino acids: CAIRASIAGGEHEQYF.